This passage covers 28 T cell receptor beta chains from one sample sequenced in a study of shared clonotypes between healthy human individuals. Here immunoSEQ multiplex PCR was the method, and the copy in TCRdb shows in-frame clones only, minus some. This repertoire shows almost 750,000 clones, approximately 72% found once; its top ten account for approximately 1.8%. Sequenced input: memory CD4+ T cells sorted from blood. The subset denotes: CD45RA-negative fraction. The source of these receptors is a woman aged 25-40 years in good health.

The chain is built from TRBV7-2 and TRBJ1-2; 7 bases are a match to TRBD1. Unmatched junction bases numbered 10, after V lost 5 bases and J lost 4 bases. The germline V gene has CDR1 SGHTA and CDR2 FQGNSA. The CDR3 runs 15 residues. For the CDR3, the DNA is TGTGCCAGCAGCCAAGATTGGGACAGAGCCTATGGCTACACCTTC. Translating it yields CASSQDWDRAYGYTF.

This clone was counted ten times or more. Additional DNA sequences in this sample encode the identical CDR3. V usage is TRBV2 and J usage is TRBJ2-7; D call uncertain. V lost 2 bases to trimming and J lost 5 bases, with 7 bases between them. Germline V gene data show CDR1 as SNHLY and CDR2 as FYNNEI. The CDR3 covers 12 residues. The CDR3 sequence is CASSEYSHEQYF. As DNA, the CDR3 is TGTGCCAGCAGTGAATATTCCCACGAGCAGTACTTC.

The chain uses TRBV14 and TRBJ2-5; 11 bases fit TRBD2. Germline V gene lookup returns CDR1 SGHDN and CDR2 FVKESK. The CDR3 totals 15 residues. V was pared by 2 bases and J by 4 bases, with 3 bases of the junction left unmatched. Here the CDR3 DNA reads TGTGCCAGCAGCCAAATAGCGGGAGGGGGAGAGACCCAGTACTTC. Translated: CASSQIAGGGETQYF.

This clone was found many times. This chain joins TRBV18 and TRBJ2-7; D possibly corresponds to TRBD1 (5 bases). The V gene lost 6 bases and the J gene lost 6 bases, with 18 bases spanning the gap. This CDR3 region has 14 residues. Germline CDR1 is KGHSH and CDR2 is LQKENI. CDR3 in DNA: TGTGCCAGCTCGACGGGTTCGGTAGGGGTCGAGCAGTACTTC. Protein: CASSTGSVGVEQYF.

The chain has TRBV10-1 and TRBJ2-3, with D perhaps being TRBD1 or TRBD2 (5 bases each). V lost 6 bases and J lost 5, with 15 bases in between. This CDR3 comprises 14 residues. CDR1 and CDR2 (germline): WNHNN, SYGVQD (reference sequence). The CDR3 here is CASSDPQRGDTQYF. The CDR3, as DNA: TGCGCCAGCAGCGACCCCCAGAGGGGAGATACGCAGTATTTT.

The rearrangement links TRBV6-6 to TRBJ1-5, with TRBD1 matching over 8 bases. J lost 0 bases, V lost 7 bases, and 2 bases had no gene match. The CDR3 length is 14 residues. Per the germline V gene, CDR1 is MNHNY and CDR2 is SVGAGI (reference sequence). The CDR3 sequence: CASKQGDSNQPQHF. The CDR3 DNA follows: TGTGCCAGCAAACAGGGGGATAGCAATCAGCCCCAGCATTTT.

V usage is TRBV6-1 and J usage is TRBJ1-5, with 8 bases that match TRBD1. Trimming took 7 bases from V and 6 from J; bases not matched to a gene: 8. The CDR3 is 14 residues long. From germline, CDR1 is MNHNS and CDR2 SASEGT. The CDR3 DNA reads TGTGCCAGCATTTTTGGACAGGGTGGTCAGCCCCAGCATTTT. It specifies CASIFGQGGQPQHF.

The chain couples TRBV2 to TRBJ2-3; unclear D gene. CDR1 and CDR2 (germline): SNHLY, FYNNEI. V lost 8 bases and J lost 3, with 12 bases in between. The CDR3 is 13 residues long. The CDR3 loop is CASARRLTDTQYF. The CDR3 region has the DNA TGTGCCAGCGCCCGACGCCTAACAGATACGCAGTATTTT.

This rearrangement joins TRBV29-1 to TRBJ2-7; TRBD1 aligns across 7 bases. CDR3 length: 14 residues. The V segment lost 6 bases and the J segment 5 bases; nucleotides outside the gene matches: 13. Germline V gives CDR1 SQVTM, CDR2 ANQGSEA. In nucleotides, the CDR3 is TGCAGCGTGGGGCGAGGGACAGCCTCTAACGAGCAGTACTTC. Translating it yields CSVGRGTASNEQYF.

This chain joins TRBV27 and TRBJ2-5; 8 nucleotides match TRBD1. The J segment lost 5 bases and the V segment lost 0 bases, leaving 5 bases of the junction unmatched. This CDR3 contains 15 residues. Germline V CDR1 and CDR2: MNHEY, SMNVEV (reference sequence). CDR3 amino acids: CASSLSGTGRETQYF. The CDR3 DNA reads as TGTGCCAGCAGTTTATCCGGGACAGGCCGTGAGACCCAGTACTTC.

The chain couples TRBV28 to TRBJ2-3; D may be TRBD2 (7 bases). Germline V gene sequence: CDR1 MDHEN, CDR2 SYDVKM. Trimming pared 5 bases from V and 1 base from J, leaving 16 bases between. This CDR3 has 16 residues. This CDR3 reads CASSPLGGGGTDTQYF. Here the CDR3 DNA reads TGTGCCAGCAGTCCTTTAGGGGGAGGGGGCACAGATACGCAGTATTTT.

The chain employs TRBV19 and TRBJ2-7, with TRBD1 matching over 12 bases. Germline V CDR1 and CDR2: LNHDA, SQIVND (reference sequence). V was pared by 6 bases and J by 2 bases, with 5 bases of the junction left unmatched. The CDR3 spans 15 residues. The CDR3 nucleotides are TGTGCCAGTAGCAGCGGGACAGGGGGCCCCTACGAGCAGTACTTC. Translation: CASSSGTGGPYEQYF.

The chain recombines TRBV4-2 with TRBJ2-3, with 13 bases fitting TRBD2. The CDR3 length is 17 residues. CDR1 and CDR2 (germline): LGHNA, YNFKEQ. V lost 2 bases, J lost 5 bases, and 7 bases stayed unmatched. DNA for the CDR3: TGTGCCAGCAGCCAATTAACTAGCGGGGGGGGAGAAGATACGCAGTATTTT. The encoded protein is CASSQLTSGGGEDTQYF.

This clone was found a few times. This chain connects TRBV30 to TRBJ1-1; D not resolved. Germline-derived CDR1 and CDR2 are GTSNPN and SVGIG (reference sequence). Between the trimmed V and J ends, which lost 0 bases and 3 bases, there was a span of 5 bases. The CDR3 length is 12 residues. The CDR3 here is CAWSVKHTEAFF. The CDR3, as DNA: TGTGCCTGGAGTGTAAAGCACACTGAAGCTTTCTTT.

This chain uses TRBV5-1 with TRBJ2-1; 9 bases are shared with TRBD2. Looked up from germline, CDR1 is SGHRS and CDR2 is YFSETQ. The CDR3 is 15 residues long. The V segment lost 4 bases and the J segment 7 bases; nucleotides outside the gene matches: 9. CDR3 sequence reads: CASSVLAGLWNEQFF. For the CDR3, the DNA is TGCGCCAGCAGCGTACTAGCGGGCCTTTGGAATGAGCAGTTCTTC.

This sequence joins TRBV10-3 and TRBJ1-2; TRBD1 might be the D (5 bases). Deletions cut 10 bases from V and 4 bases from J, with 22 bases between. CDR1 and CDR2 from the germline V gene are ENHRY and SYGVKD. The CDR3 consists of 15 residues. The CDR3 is CATEATAAAGYGYTF. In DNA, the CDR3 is TGTGCCACGGAGGCGACAGCGGCTGCGGGCTATGGCTACACCTTC.

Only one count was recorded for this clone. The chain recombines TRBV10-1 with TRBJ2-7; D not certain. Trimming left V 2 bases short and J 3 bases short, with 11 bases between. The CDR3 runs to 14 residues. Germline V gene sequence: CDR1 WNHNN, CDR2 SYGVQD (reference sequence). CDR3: CASSELKGNYEQYF. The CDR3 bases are TGCGCCAGCAGTGAGCTTAAGGGCAACTACGAGCAGTACTTC.

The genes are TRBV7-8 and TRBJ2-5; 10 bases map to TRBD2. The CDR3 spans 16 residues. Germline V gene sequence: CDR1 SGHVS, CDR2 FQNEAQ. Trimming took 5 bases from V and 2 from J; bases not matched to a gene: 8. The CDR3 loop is CASSNPGLAIQETQYF. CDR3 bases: TGTGCCAGCAGCAACCCGGGACTAGCGATACAAGAGACCCAGTACTTC.

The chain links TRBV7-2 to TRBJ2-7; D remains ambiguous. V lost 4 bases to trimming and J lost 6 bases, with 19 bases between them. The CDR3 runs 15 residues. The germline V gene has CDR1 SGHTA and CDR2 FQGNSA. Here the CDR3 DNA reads TGTGCCAGCAGCTCGCAGCCCGTCGCGACCGGCGAGCAGTACTTC. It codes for CASSSQPVATGEQYF.

CDR3 sequence reads: CASRRDRGQGNTEAFF. In DNA, the CDR3 is TGTGCCAGCAGAAGGGACAGGGGGCAGGGAAACACTGAAGCTTTCTTT. This chain joins TRBV28 and TRBJ1-1; 12 bases map to TRBD1. Per the germline V gene, CDR1 is MDHEN and CDR2 is SYDVKM. Trimming took 6 bases from V and 2 from J; bases not matched to a gene: 7. This CDR3 comprises 16 residues.

This chain's CDR3 is CASSQGGLAPIQYF. CDR3 nucleotides: TGCGCCAGCAGCCAAGGCGGACTAGCGCCCATCCAGTATTTT. V and J are TRBV4-1 and TRBJ2-3; 9 bases fit TRBD2. CDR1 and CDR2 from the germline V gene are MGHRA and YSYEKL. V shed 1 base and J 12 bases; nucleotides not matched to a gene: 8. This CDR3 contains 14 residues.

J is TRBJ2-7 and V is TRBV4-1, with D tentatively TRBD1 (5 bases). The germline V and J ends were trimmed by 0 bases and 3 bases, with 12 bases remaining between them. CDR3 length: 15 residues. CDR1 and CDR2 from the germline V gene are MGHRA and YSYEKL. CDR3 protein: CASSQDPRQIYEQYF. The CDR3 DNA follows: TGCGCCAGCAGCCAAGATCCCCGACAGATCTACGAGCAGTACTTC.

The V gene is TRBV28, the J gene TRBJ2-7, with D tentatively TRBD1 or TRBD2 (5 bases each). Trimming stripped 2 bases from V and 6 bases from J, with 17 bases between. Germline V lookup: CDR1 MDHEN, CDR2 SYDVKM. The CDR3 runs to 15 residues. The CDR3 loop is CASSLMGIGAGEQYF. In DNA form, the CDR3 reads TGTGCCAGCAGTTTAATGGGAATCGGGGCGGGCGAGCAGTACTTC.

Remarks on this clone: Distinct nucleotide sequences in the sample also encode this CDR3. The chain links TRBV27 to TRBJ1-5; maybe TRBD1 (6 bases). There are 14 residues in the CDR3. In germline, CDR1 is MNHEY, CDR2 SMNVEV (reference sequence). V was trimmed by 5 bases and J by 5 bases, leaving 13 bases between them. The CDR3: CASSEQGSYQPQHF. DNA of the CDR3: TGTGCCAGCAGTGAACAGGGTTCTTATCAGCCCCAGCATTTT.

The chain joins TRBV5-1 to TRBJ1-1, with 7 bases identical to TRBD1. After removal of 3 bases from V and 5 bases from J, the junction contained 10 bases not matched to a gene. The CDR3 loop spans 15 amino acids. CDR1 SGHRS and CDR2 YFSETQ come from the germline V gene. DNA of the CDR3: TGCGCCAGCAGCTCCCGGACAGGTGGGGGTACTGAAGCTTTCTTT. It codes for CASSSRTGGGTEAFF.

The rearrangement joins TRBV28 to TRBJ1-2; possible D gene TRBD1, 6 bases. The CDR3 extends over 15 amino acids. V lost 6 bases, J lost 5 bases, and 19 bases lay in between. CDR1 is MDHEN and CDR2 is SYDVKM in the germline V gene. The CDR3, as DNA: TGTGCCAGCAGCCAAGCGAACAGGGTTCCTTATGGCTACACCTTC. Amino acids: CASSQANRVPYGYTF.

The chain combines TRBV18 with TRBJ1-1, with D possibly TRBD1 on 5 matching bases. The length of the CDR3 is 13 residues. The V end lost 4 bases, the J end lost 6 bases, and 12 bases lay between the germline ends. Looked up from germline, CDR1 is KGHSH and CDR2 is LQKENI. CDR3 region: CASSLDSSSEAFF. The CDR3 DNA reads TGTGCCAGCTCACTAGACAGTAGCTCTGAAGCTTTCTTT.

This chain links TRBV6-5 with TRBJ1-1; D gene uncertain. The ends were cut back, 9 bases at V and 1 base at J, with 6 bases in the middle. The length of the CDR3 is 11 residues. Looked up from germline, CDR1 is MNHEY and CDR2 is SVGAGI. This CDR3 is CASLENTEAFF. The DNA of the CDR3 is TGTGCCAGTTTGGAGAACACTGAAGCTTTCTTT.